This is a list of T cell receptor beta chains from one sample in a study of blood T cells in healthy people across ages. TCRdb processed the 5' RACE reads anew with MiXCR; each CDR3 protein has one entry. The sample has 780,000 or so distinct CDR3 sequences; roughly 25% are singletons. This same sample was also taken into another study, of T cells of mothers and their children.

Material: blood. The receptors were gathered from a boy between 10 and 17 years old in good health. Each CDR3 is given with its conserved first and last residue. The order of the fields is clone size, J gene, V gene, D gene, CDR3 protein, CDR3 DNA. D genes are given only for firm matches. The size of a clone is reported for some rows only, either as once, few or many, or as a class for expanded clones.

NA TRBJ2-6 TRBV18 NA CASSRTIGNSGANVLTF TGTGCCAGCTCACGTACTATCGGAAACTCTGGGGCCAACGTCCTGACTTTC
few TRBJ2-4 TRBV14 NA CASSQEPPRALAKNIQYF TGTGCCAGCAGCCAAGAACCACCCAGAGCTCTAGCCAAAAACATTCAGTACTTC
NA TRBJ2-5 TRBV6-6 NA CASTAGPAETQYF TGTGCCAGCACCGCCGGGCCGGCAGAGACCCAGTACTTC
NA TRBJ1-1 TRBV20-1 NA CSAGADSNTEAFF TGCAGTGCTGGGGCCGATTCGAACACTGAAGCTTTCTTT
NA TRBJ1-2 TRBV6-5 NA CASSSAGASYYGYTF TGTGCCAGCAGTTCCGCCGGGGCCTCCTACTATGGCTACACCTTC
NA TRBJ2-5 TRBV9 TRBD1 CASSPSTPGQGGETQYF TGTGCCAGCAGCCCTAGTACCCCGGGACAGGGTGGAGAGACCCAGTACTTC
NA TRBJ2-5 TRBV7-9 TRBD1 CASSLAGTGGRETQYF TGTGCCAGCAGCTTAGCGGGTACAGGGGGCCGGGAGACCCAGTACTTC
NA TRBJ2-3 TRBV6-1 TRBD2 CASPDRLAGGNTDTQYF TGTGCCAGCCCAGATAGACTAGCGGGAGGGAACACAGATACGCAGTATTTT
NA TRBJ1-2 TRBV4-2 TRBD1 CASSQEGTGLAYGYTF TGTGCCAGCAGCCAAGAAGGGACAGGGTTGGCCTATGGCTACACCTTC
NA TRBJ2-1 TRBV29-1 TRBD2 CSVEGLAGGPNEQFF TGCAGCGTTGAAGGGCTAGCGGGGGGGCCGAATGAGCAGTTCTTC
NA TRBJ2-5 TRBV5-1 NA CASSLDTYQETQYF TGCGCCAGCAGCTTAGACACGTACCAAGAGACCCAGTACTTC
NA TRBJ2-2 TRBV4-1 NA CASSQSGNIGELFF TGCGCCAGCAGCCAGTCAGGGAATATCGGGGAGCTGTTTTTT
NA TRBJ2-4 TRBV6-5 NA CASSYSNQGMNIQYF TGTGCCAGCAGTTACTCGAATCAGGGTATGAACATTCAGTACTTC
NA TRBJ2-7 TRBV29-1 NA CSVEGNSPYEQYF TGCAGCGTTGAAGGTAACAGCCCCTACGAGCAGTACTTC
NA TRBJ1-2 TRBV7-4 NA CASGPDGVTGYTF TGTGCTAGTGGCCCAGATGGGGTTACGGGCTACACCTTC
once TRBJ1-2 TRBV29-1 NA CSVGGHLSQWAYTF TGCAGCGTTGGTGGTCACCTATCTCAGTGGGCCTACACCTTC
few TRBJ2-7 TRBV7-9 NA CASSWGTVSYEQYF TGTGCCAGCAGCTGGGGGACGGTTTCCTACGAGCAGTACTTC
few TRBJ1-1 TRBV9 NA CASSERVGRTEAFF TGTGCCAGCAGCGAGCGGGTAGGTAGGACTGAAGCTTTCTTT
NA TRBJ2-7 TRBV4-2 TRBD2 CASSQDTRLAGFYEQYF TGTGCCAGCAGCCAAGATACCCGGCTAGCGGGCTTCTACGAGCAGTACTTC
few TRBJ1-2 TRBV7-2 NA CASSSSPRDLPYGYTF TGTGCCAGCAGCTCTTCCCCGCGGGACCTACCCTATGGCTACACCTTC
few TRBJ2-7 TRBV5-1 NA CASSLSGDNSYEQYF TGCGCCAGCAGCTTGTCAGGGGATAACTCCTACGAGCAGTACTTC
NA TRBJ2-3 TRBV5-5 TRBD1 CASSLQGQADTQYF TGTGCCAGCAGCCTACAGGGACAGGCAGATACGCAGTATTTT
few TRBJ2-1 TRBV5-4 TRBD1 CASSLGAGGLATIYNEQFF TGTGCCAGCAGCTTGGGGGCAGGGGGCCTTGCTACTATTTACAATGAGCAGTTCTTC
few TRBJ2-1 TRBV11-2 NA CASSFATDNEQFF TGTGCCAGCAGCTTCGCCACCGACAATGAGCAGTTCTTC
many TRBJ2-3 TRBV12-3/TRBV12-4 NA CASSYDRSTDTQYF TGTGCCAGCAGTTACGACAGAAGCACAGATACGCAGTATTTT
NA TRBJ2-1 TRBV4-1 TRBD2 CASSQADGGVSYNEQFF TGCGCCAGCAGCCAGGCGGACGGGGGGGTGTCCTACAATGAGCAGTTCTTC
few TRBJ2-5 TRBV20-1 TRBD2 CSARDSRLAGGRGETQYF TGCAGTGCTAGAGATAGTAGACTAGCGGGGGGCCGTGGAGAGACCCAGTACTTC
few TRBJ2-1 TRBV2 TRBD2 CASRPTSGRAFNEQFF TGTGCCAGCAGGCCCACTAGCGGGAGGGCCTTTAATGAGCAGTTCTTC
NA TRBJ2-4 TRBV7-2 TRBD2 CASKTGLAGGVDIQYF TGTGCCAGCAAAACCGGACTAGCGGGAGGAGTTGACATTCAGTACTTC
NA TRBJ1-1 TRBV6-6 NA CASSYHTENTEAFF TGTGCCAGCAGTTACCATACAGAAAACACTGAAGCTTTCTTT
few TRBJ1-1 TRBV20-1 TRBD1 CSARPLRTGGYPEAFF TGCAGTGCTAGACCCTTGAGGACAGGGGGATACCCTGAAGCTTTCTTT
NA TRBJ2-5 TRBV29-1 NA CSVTIGEETQYF TGCAGCGTGACGATAGGGGAAGAGACCCAGTACTTC
NA TRBJ2-7 TRBV29-1 NA CSVEDREGYEQYF TGCAGCGTTGAAGATCGAGAAGGCTACGAGCAGTACTTC
few TRBJ2-1 TRBV9 NA CASSVMFGDEQFF TGTGCCAGCAGCGTTATGTTCGGGGATGAGCAGTTCTTC
few TRBJ1-1 TRBV7-9 NA CASSSNLDGITEAFF TGTGCCAGCAGCTCCAATCTGGACGGCATCACTGAAGCTTTCTTT
once TRBJ2-7 TRBV29-1 TRBD1 CSVEDFGTGSPYEQYF TGCAGCGTTGAAGACTTTGGGACAGGGTCACCTTACGAGCAGTACTTC
many TRBJ2-5 TRBV6-1 NA CASSERAGGRQETQYF TGTGCCAGCAGTGAGCGGGCCGGGGGACGGCAAGAGACCCAGTACTTC
NA TRBJ2-1 TRBV7-9 NA CASSLATRPDEQFF TGTGCCAGCAGCTTAGCCACACGGCCCGATGAGCAGTTCTTC
few TRBJ1-2 TRBV9 TRBD1 CASSGAQTGRYGYTF TGTGCCAGCAGCGGAGCCCAGACAGGGAGGTATGGCTACACCTTC
once TRBJ2-7 TRBV12-3/TRBV12-4 NA CASSPGTLNEQYF TGTGCCAGCAGTCCCGGGACACTCAACGAGCAGTACTTC
many TRBJ1-5 TRBV12-3/TRBV12-4 NA CASKGAEYQPQHF TGTGCCAGCAAAGGGGCGGAGTATCAGCCCCAGCATTTT
NA TRBJ2-7 TRBV5-1 NA CASSHTGIYEQYF TGCGCCAGCAGCCACACAGGGATCTACGAGCAGTACTTC
few TRBJ2-3 TRBV29-1 NA CSGEAMGENTQYF TGCAGCGGCGAAGCAATGGGAGAGAATACGCAGTATTTT
NA TRBJ2-3 TRBV7-9 TRBD1 CASSQGLGTGHISTDTQYF TGTGCCAGCAGCCAAGGGTTAGGGACAGGGCACATTTCCACAGATACGCAGTATTTT